The clone carrying this TCR beta chain occurred once. Its antigen is unidentified. The sample comes from a study of Ad26.COV2.S vaccination and SARS-CoV-2 variants. Study-wide results and caveats: Vaccinees and placebo recipients showed similar non-spike TCR breadth. Compared with placebo recipients, vaccine recipients had higher spike-specific TCR breadth.

Sequencing used immunoSEQ multiplex PCR; TCRdb keeps in-frame clones, though not all of them. The data show hundreds of thousands of clones, 80% to 95% seen once. As to treatment: about 20 received Ad26.COV2.S at low or high dose, single or two shots; several received placebo; per-sample allocation not given. The samples date from day 63 after the first vaccine or placebo injection. CDR1 is LGHDT and CDR2 is YNNKEL in the germline V gene (reference sequence). V shed 3 bases, J shed 8 bases, and the junction held 5 bases outside the gene matches. CDR3 size: 14 residues. The specimen comprised peripheral blood, sampled in a trial of Ad26.COV2.S vaccine versus placebo. This sequence was found in a person between 18 and 59 years old who received the Ad26.COV2.S COVID-19 vaccine or a placebo. The chain employs TRBV3-1 (or the pseudogene TRBV3-2) and TRBJ2-3; TRBD1 matches at 10 bases. CDR3 sequence: CASSHRTGGSTQYF. The CDR3 region has the DNA TGTGCCAGCAGCCACCGGACAGGGGGATCTACGCAGTATTTT.